This TCR beta chain is from a study of blood T cell repertoires in COVID-19. Overall study context: Collection of acute and convalescent COVID-19 samples took place in the United States, Italy and Spain. T cells, B-cell-depleted T cells, or PBMCs provided the cDNA or gDNA that served as material.

In the original analysis: For nucleated cells, counts were estimated from reference gene primer amplification. The method was immunoSEQ multiplex PCR; TCRdb's version includes in-frame clones alone and lacks a portion of them. V and J calls and clone size come straight from that table; D and trimming were deduced from the DNA. The table lists almost 200,000 clones, about nine tenths of them singletons. With 4 bases clipped from V and 4 bases from J, the junction kept 15 bases outside the gene matches. Germline V CDR1 and CDR2: SGHRS, YFSETQ. The CDR3 loop spans 17 amino acids. Material for sequencing was peripheral blood. J is TRBJ1-1 and V is TRBV5-1; 8 nucleotides match TRBD1. This TCR was recovered from a woman in her 70s with acute or convalescent COVID-19. The CDR3 region is CASSPMWQGASFTEAFF. In nucleotides, the CDR3 is TGCGCCAGCAGCCCAATGTGGCAGGGGGCAAGCTTCACTGAAGCTTTCTTT.